This TCR beta chain was sequenced during a study of molecular identifiers for immune sequencing clone quantification. Turning to this clonotype: What it binds is unknown. One base away lies a much larger clone, so this may be a sequencing read error.

TCRdb re-analysed the PCR reads in MiXCR, keeping a single row per CDR3 protein. Of roughly 90,000 distinct CDR3 sequences listed, roughly 25% are singletons. Whole-study results and caveats: Spiked TCR RNA from one Jurkat cell reportedly showed up when mixed among around 1 million naive cells. Clonotypes surpassing 20 RNA copies contained over 98% of effector molecules, versus under 1% in naive cells.

Naive CD8 T cells were sorted as CD8+CD4-CCR7+CD45RA+. The CDR3 is made up of 15 amino acids. Germline V CDR1 and CDR2: MNHEY, SVGAGI. V lost 4 bases to trimming and J lost 2 bases, with 14 bases between them. The sample was naive CD8+ T cells from blood, with Jurkat cell RNA spiked in. Subset indicated: FACS-sorted CD8+CD4-CCR7+CD45RA+ naive T cells. V and J are TRBV6-5 and TRBJ2-5; D is ambiguous. The sequence was obtained from a human donor in good health. Some libraries in this study had Jurkat cell RNA spiked in. DNA for the CDR3: TGTGCCAGCAGTTGCTCGAATGGGCCACAAGAGACCCAGTACTTC. Protein product: CASSCSNGPQETQYF.